Following are 10 T cell receptor beta chains from one sample sequenced in a study of PD-1 blockade in classical Hodgkin lymphoma. Assay: immunoSEQ multiplex PCR; the TCRdb copy retains only in-frame clones and omits some. Of approximately 9,700 clones in the sample, roughly 82% were seen once. Time point indicated: cycle 4 day 1 (C4D1), after less than seven weeks of nivolumab. Brentuximab vedotin exposure varied among the patients, all of whom had relapsed after autologous stem cell transplantation. Sequencing used peripheral blood mononuclear cells (PBMCs), obtained before the fourth cycle of nivolumab. These receptors all come from a human donor with classical Hodgkin lymphoma.

The CDR3 DNA reads as TGCGCCAGCAGCTTGAGGGGCGGAGTCTACAATGAGCAGTTCTTC. Amino acid sequence: CASSLRGGVYNEQFF. The V call is TRBV5-1, the J call TRBJ2-1; perhaps TRBD1 as D (5 bases). V lost 1 base to trimming and J lost 3 bases, with 11 bases between them. The CDR3 consists of 15 residues. Germline-derived CDR1 and CDR2 are SGHRS and YFSETQ.

A single count supports this clone. Written as DNA, the CDR3 is TGTGCCAGCAGCTTGGACGGGACAGGGACCTACGAGCAGTACTTC. It yields the protein CASSLDGTGTYEQYF. This chain links TRBV5-6 with TRBJ2-7, with TRBD1 matching 9 bases. Germline trimming cut 0 bases from V and 2 bases from J; bases unmatched to any gene: 3. In germline, CDR1 is SGHDT, CDR2 YYEEEE. This CDR3 is 15 amino acids long.

Sample share makes this clone medium-sized (0.01 to 0.1%). DNA of the CDR3: TGCGCCAGCAGCTTGGACAGGAACTATGGCTACACCTTC. Protein: CASSLDRNYGYTF. The chain carries TRBV5-1 and TRBJ1-2; D perhaps matches TRBD1 (5 bases). Trimming pared 0 bases from V and 2 bases from J, leaving 5 bases between. The germline V gene encodes CDR1 SGHRS and CDR2 YFSETQ. This CDR3 is built from 13 residues.

The rearrangement joins TRBV7-8 to TRBJ1-6, with TRBD1 identical over 9 bases. Germline V CDR1 and CDR2: SGHVS, FQNEAQ. CDR3 length: 15 amino acids. Trimming cost V 5 bases and J 8 bases; bases outside gene matches: 7. CDR3: CASSRTDRGYSPLHF. CDR3 sequence (DNA): TGTGCCAGCAGCCGAACGGACAGGGGTTATTCACCCCTCCACTTT.

The gene calls are TRBV5-1 and TRBJ1-5, with D unclear. Germline CDR1 reads SGHRS; CDR2 reads YFSETQ. Trimming stripped 0 bases from V and 7 bases from J, with 11 bases between. CDR3 length equals 14 residues. CDR3 in amino acids: CASSLDHHTQPQHF. In DNA form, the CDR3 reads TGCGCCAGCAGCTTGGACCATCACACCCAGCCCCAGCATTTT.

This chain links TRBV6-6 with TRBJ1-5; 10 bases are a match to TRBD1. Germline CDR1 MNHNY, CDR2 SVGAGI (reference sequence). The CDR3 covers 15 residues. V was pared by 7 bases and J by 4 bases, with 7 bases of the junction left unmatched. CDR3 bases: TGTGCCAGCACGTCTCCGGGACAGGGGAATCAGCCCCAGCATTTT. It specifies CASTSPGQGNQPQHF.

The chain carries TRBV18 and TRBJ2-7; 9 bases are shared with TRBD2. J gave up 3 bases and V 3 bases, and 12 bases lay outside the gene matches. The V gene's germline CDR1 is KGHSH and CDR2 LQKENI. The CDR3 has 17 residues. The CDR3 loop reads CASSPLPRASGNYEQYF. CDR3 coding DNA: TGTGCCAGCTCACCTCTACCCCGGGCTAGCGGGAACTACGAGCAGTACTTC. Supplemented by reference TRBV18 and TRBJ2-7, the full variable domain reads NAGVMQNPRHLVRRRGQEARLRCSPMKGHSHVYWYRQLPEEGLKFMVYLQKENIIDESGMPKERFSAEFPKEGPSILRIQQVVRGDSAAYFCASSPLPRASGNYEQYFGPGTRLTVT.

V is TRBV5-6 and J is TRBJ2-3, with 7 nucleotides matching TRBD2. V gave up 2 bases and J gave up 2 bases; unmatched junction bases: 8. CDR3 length: 16 amino acids. Germline V CDR1 and CDR2: SGHDT, YYEEEE. The CDR3 protein is CASSLKIAGNTDTQYF. CDR3 DNA: TGTGCCAGCAGCTTAAAGATAGCGGGTAACACAGATACGCAGTATTTT.

CDR3: CASSLRVEQFF. The CDR3 nucleotides read TGCGCCAGCAGCTTGCGGGTGGAGCAGTTCTTC. This chain joins TRBV5-1 and TRBJ2-1; no definite D call. Germline CDR1 reads SGHRS; CDR2 reads YFSETQ. The length of the CDR3 is 11 residues. Trimming took 1 base from V and 10 from J, leaving 6 bases between them. Complete variable domain (other parts from reference TRBV5-1 and TRBJ2-1): KAGVTQTPRYLIKTRGQQVTLSCSPISGHRSVSWYQQTPGQGLQFLFEYFSETQRNKGNFPGRFSGRQFSNSRSEMNVSTLELGDSALYLCASSLRVEQFFGPGTRLTVL.

This clone was seen more than once but under ten times. The chain is built from TRBV7-6 and TRBJ2-5; D is possibly TRBD1 or TRBD2 (5 bases each). Trimming left V 9 bases short and J 12 bases short, with 17 bases between. CDR3 length equals 11 residues. The germline V gene has CDR1 SGHVS and CDR2 FNYEAQ. This CDR3 reads CASTNRDDKYF. The DNA for the CDR3 is TGTGCCAGTACAAACCGGGACGACAAGTACTTC.